This entry is about one TCR beta chain. What it binds is unknown. The data were taken from a study of T-cell reconstitution after alpha-beta-depleted transplantation in children. Study-level results: TCRbeta diversity was high at day 60 in some patients (a result of surviving recipient T cells and thymic progenitors). Among T cells one year after transplant, newly produced cells accounted for most counts and diversity. As was reported, about two months after transplant, alpha-beta T cells came from several hundred expanded graft clones.

V lost 6 bases and J 5 bases, leaving 18 bases between the germline ends. The CDR3 runs 15 residues. Unique molecular identifiers were incorporated when the TCRbeta library was constructed. Each CDR3 protein is one row after TCRdb ran MiXCR on the PCR reads. The profile shows 250,000 to 300,000 distinct CDR3 sequences, almost 8% of them singletons. This TCR came from a female patient between 2 and 10 years old who had a stem cell transplant for Fanconi anemia, so the T cells may come from the graft donor. Sequences were derived from peripheral blood, sampled 360 days after TCRalphabeta/CD19-depleted stem cell transplant. The rearrangement uses TRBV12-3 or TRBV12-4 and TRBJ2-3; D might be TRBD1 or TRBD2, each matching 5 bases. CDR3 sequence: CASRTGTPRGDTQYF. The CDR3 DNA reads as TGTGCCAGCAGGACCGGGACCCCCCGGGGAGATACGCAGTATTTT.